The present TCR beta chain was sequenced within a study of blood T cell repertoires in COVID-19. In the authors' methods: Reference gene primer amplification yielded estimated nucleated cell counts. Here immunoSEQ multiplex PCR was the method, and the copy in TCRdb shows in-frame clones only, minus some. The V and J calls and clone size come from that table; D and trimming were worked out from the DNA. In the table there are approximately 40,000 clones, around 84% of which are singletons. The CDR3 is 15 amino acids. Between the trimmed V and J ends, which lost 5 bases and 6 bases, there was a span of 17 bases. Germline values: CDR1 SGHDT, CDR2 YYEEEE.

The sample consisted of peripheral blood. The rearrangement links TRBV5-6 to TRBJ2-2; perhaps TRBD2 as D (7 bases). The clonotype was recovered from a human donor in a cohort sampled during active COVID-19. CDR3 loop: CASRRRGGGAGELFF. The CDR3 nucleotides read TGTGCCAGCAGGAGAAGGGGGGGAGGAGCCGGGGAGCTGTTTTTT.